These 25 T cell receptor beta chains were all obtained from the same sample, sequenced in a study of CD8+ T cells in alopecia areata. Cells from pooled cutaneous lymph nodes were sorted by CD4, CD8alpha, NKG2D, NKG2ACE and other markers. Extracted from the samples, RNA was reverse transcribed into cDNA to serve as the sequencing template. Data came from immunoSEQ multiplex PCR; TCRdb stores just in-frame clones and leaves some out. The sample is made up of approximately 300,000 clones, none counted only once. Sequenced input: CD4+ T cells sorted from a lymph node. These receptors all stem from a C3H/HeJ mouse with alopecia areata. MHC haplotype: H2-k.

On this clone: The gene symbols are mouse symbols. The CDR3 end falls 4 residues outside the read, so it is completed with the germline J gene. The chain recombines TRBV3 with TRBJ2-5, with TRBD2 identical over 11 bases. Unmatched junction bases numbered 5, after V lost 3 bases and J lost 0 bases. Germline assignment: CDR1 SNHLY and CDR2 FYNGKV (reference sequence). There are 17 residues in the CDR3. Here the CDR3 reads CASSLDWGAVNQDTQYF. CDR3 DNA, as far as it was read: TGTGCCAGCAGCTTGGACTGGGGGGCTGTTAACCAAGAC.

A note on this clone: Here the gene names and germline are mouse. The DNA ends 4 residues before the CDR3 does, and the rest of the CDR3 is filled in from the germline J gene. Other DNA sequences from this sample encode an identical CDR3 as well. This chain connects TRBV13-3 to TRBJ1-1, with TRBD1 identical over 8 bases. V lost 2 bases, J lost 0 bases, and 0 bases stayed unmatched. This CDR3 has 14 residues. Germline loops: CDR1 NNHDY, CDR2 SYVADS. The sequenced part of the CDR3 DNA is TGTGCCAGCAGTGAGGGACAGGCAAACACA. Protein product: CASSEGQANT. The CDR3, in full, reads CASSEGQANTEVFF.

With regard to this clone: Gene names are mouse gene names. The sequenced fragment ends 4 residues before the CDR3 boundary, so the rest is inferred from the germline J gene. The chain carries TRBV19 and TRBJ2-7; TRBD1 matches at 7 bases. The CDR3 length is 14 residues. V lost 4 bases, J lost 0 bases, and 4 bases stayed unmatched. Germline loops: CDR1 FNHDT, CDR2 SITEND (reference sequence). The sequenced CDR3 bases are TGTGCCAGCAGTCCGGACAGGTCCTCCTAT. Translating gives CASSPDRSSY. The full CDR3 sequence reads CASSPDRSSYEQYF.

This clone was observed a few times. Gene names and germline match the mouse. The sequence runs out 4 residues before the end of the CDR3; the remainder is reconstructed from the germline J gene. The V and J genes are TRBV29 and TRBJ2-7, with 7 bases fitting TRBD1. The CDR3 runs 13 residues. V was clipped by 7 bases and J by 0 bases; unmatched bases: 3. The germline V gene encodes CDR1 MSHET and CDR2 SYDVDS. Partial CDR3 DNA: TGTGCTAGCACTCGGGACAGCTCCTAT. This sequence encodes CASTRDSSY. The CDR3 as a whole reads CASTRDSSYEQYF.

This clone came up a few times. Mouse gene names and germline throughout. The read falls 4 residues short of the CDR3 end, and the missing part is taken from the germline J gene. This same CDR3 is encoded by further DNA sequences in the sample. V usage is TRBV13-1 and J usage is TRBJ1-2; D might be TRBD1 (5 bases). Trimming removed 3 bases at V and 0 bases at J, with 9 bases between. CDR3 length: 14 residues. In germline, CDR1 is NSHNY, CDR2 SYGAGN. CDR3 bases read: TGTGCCAGCAGTGCCCAGGGCGCAAACTCC. Its protein product is CASSAQGANS. The full CDR3 reads CASSAQGANSDYTF.

Comments on this clone: Gene names and germline refer to mouse. The CDR3 is cut off 4 residues early in the read; its end comes from the germline J gene. The chain couples TRBV5 to TRBJ2-4; 9 bases fit TRBD2. The germline V gene encodes CDR1 LGHNA and CDR2 YNLKQL (reference sequence). The CDR3 has 14 residues. The part of the CDR3 DNA that was read is TGTGCCAGCAGCGACTCTGGGGGGGGAAAC. It specifies CASSDSGGGN. The full-length CDR3 reads as CASSDSGGGNTLYF.

Many counts were recorded for this clone. Any gene name here is a mouse gene name. The read terminates 4 residues ahead of where the CDR3 ends, so the germline J gene completes it. Other DNA sequences in the same sample also yield this CDR3. The genes are TRBV13-3 and TRBJ2-3, with 8 nucleotides matching TRBD1. The CDR3 length is 14 residues. Germline V CDR1 and CDR2: NNHDY, SYVADS. The trim removed 1 base at V and 3 bases at J, leaving 1 base unmatched. The sequenced part of the CDR3 DNA is TGTGCCAGCAGTGATCAGGGGGCGGCAGAA. This encodes CASSDQGAAE. The CDR3 as a whole reads CASSDQGAAETLYF.

Turning to this clone: The gene names here belong to mouse. The CDR3 end lies 4 residues beyond the end of the read and is filled in from the germline J gene. The rearrangement links TRBV19 to TRBJ1-1; 8 nucleotides agree with TRBD1. Germline trimming cut 4 bases from V and 0 bases from J; bases unmatched to any gene: 8. Germline CDR1 is FNHDT and CDR2 is SITEND (reference sequence). CDR3 size: 16 residues. The sequenced part of the CDR3 DNA is TGTGCCAGCAGTGGCTCCCTACAGGGGGCAAACACA. Encoded protein: CASSGSLQGANT. Given in full, the CDR3 is CASSGSLQGANTEVFF.

In its sample, this clone was seen a few times. Mouse names are used for the genes. The CDR3 extends 4 residues past the end of the read, so its final part is completed from the germline J gene. This chain links TRBV13-2 with TRBJ2-5; 8 bases match TRBD2. The CDR3 is made up of 15 amino acids. V trimming: 3 bases; J trimming: 1 base; junction bases outside the gene matches: 4. Germline CDR1 is NNHNN and CDR2 is SYGAGS (reference sequence). CDR3 protein: CASGGIGGDQDTQYF. CDR3 DNA (partial): TGTGCCAGCGGTGGAATTGGGGGGGACCAAGAC.

On this clone itself: Genes and germline are mouse. The CDR3 end is not reached by the read, which stops 4 residues before it; the germline J gene fills it in. This chain connects TRBV1 to TRBJ2-2, with D tentatively TRBD1 (5 bases). Germline V gene lookup returns CDR1 NSQYPW and CDR2 LRSPGD (reference sequence). Trimming shortened V by 3 bases and J by 2 bases, and 7 bases separated the two germline ends. CDR3 length equals 14 residues. CDR3 bases read: TGCACCTGCAGTGCGACAGTCAACACCGGG. Protein sequence: CTCSATVNTG. The whole CDR3 protein reads CTCSATVNTGQLYF. Full variable domain (outside the CDR3, taken from reference TRBV1 and TRBJ2-2): VTLLEQNPRWRLVPRGQAVNLRCILKNSQYPWMSWYQQDLQKQLQWLFTLRSPGDKEVKSLPGADYLATRVTDTELRLQVANMSQGRTLYCTCSATVNTGQLYFGEGSKLTVL.

Turning to this clone: The gene symbols are mouse symbols. The sample holds other DNA sequences that translate to the same CDR3. The covered CDR3 bases are TGTGCCAGCAGGGGGACAGGGGGCCAAGAC. Its translation is CASRGTGGQD. The entire CDR3 protein reads CASRGTGGQDTQYF. The chain has TRBV13-3 and TRBJ2-5; 11 bases are shared with TRBD1. The CDR3 extends 4 residues past the end of the read, so its final part is completed from the germline J gene. In germline, CDR1 is NNHDY, CDR2 SYVADS. The trim removed 5 bases at V and 2 bases at J, leaving 1 base unmatched. This CDR3 is 14 amino acids long.

In regard to this clone: Gene names refer to mouse genes. The read comes to an end 4 residues before the CDR3 does, leaving the germline J gene to fill in the end. This rearrangement joins TRBV1 to TRBJ2-7; TRBD1 matches 7 bases. CDR1 NSQYPW and CDR2 LRSPGD come from the germline V gene (reference sequence). V was pared by 1 base and J by 2 bases, with 5 bases of the junction left unmatched. This CDR3 is built from 15 residues. The CDR3 loop reads CTCSAGPGQTYEQYF. Incomplete CDR3 DNA: TGCACCTGCAGTGCAGGTCCGGGACAGACCTAT.

About this clone itself: The gene names given are mouse names. The DNA ends 4 residues before the CDR3 does, and the rest of the CDR3 is filled in from the germline J gene. This chain uses TRBV5 with TRBJ2-7; 10 bases line up with TRBD2. The V gene end was trimmed by 5 bases and the J gene end by 0 bases; junction bases not matched to a gene: 7. This CDR3 spans 16 amino acids. In germline, CDR1 is LGHNA, CDR2 YNLKQL (reference sequence). CDR3 amino acids: CASSSRLGGSSYEQYF. The covered CDR3 bases are TGTGCCAGCAGCTCCCGACTGGGGGGTAGCTCCTAT.

Points on this clone: The germline and genes are mouse ones. The CDR3 is cut off 4 residues early in the read; its end comes from the germline J gene. This chain uses TRBV12-1 with TRBJ1-2, with TRBD1 identical over 9 bases. Germline values: CDR1 SGHSN, CDR2 HYEKVE. Trimming took 0 bases from V and 4 from J; bases not matched to a gene: 5. The CDR3 is made up of 15 amino acids. The part of the CDR3 DNA that was read is TGTGCCAGCTCTCTCGATACAGGGGGCGCCTCC. The encoded protein is CASSLDTGGAS. The full CDR3 protein is CASSLDTGGASDYTF. Full variable domain (remainder filled in from reference TRBV12-1 and TRBJ1-2): DSGVVQSPRHIIKEKGGRSVLTCIPISGHSNVVWYQQTLGKELKFLIQHYEKVERDKGFLPSRFSVQQFDDYHSEMNMSALELEDSAMYFCASSLDTGGASDYTFGSGTRLLVI.

This clone was observed a handful of times. Gene names and germline refer to mouse. CDR3 loop: CASGPLGGLQDTQYF. The part of the CDR3 DNA that was read is TGTGCCAGCGGCCCACTGGGGGGGCTCCAAGAC. The chain employs TRBV13-2 and TRBJ2-5; 11 bases agree with TRBD2. The CDR3 end lies 4 residues beyond the end of the read and is filled in from the germline J gene. Trimming cost V 5 bases and J 2 bases; bases outside gene matches: 4. Per germline, CDR1 NNHNN and CDR2 SYGAGS (reference sequence). This CDR3 is built from 15 residues.

In this sample, this clone turned up a few times. Genes and germline come from the mouse. The read halts 4 residues ahead of the CDR3 end, with the missing end drawn from the germline J gene. The sample contains more than one DNA sequence encoding this CDR3. This sequence joins TRBV19 and TRBJ2-3; TRBD2 matches at 9 bases. Germline lookup yields CDR1 FNHDT and CDR2 SITEND (reference sequence). This CDR3 has 15 residues. The J segment lost 0 bases and the V segment lost 5 bases, leaving 4 bases of the junction unmatched. The sequenced CDR3 bases are TGTGCCAGCAGCCTCGGACTGGGGAGTGCAGAA. Residues: CASSLGLGSAE. The whole CDR3 sequence reads CASSLGLGSAETLYF.

Remarks on this clone: Germline and genes: mouse. CDR3 DNA, as far as it was read: TGTGCCAGCGGTGAGACAGAAGAC. Amino acid sequence: CASGETED. The full-length CDR3 reads as CASGETEDTQYF. The V gene is TRBV13-2, the J gene TRBJ2-5, with a weak D call TRBD1 (5 bases). Read data end 4 residues before the CDR3 end; the end is taken from the germline J gene. The CDR3 is 12 amino acids. Germline V lookup: CDR1 NNHNN, CDR2 SYGAGS (reference sequence).

Only a few counts were recorded for this clone. Germline and genes here are mouse. Sequencing ends 4 residues short of the CDR3 end; the germline J gene provides the rest. This same CDR3 is encoded by further DNA sequences in the sample. The chain has TRBV13-2 and TRBJ2-1; TRBD1 agrees at 8 bases. Germline CDR1 and CDR2: NNHNN and SYGAGS (reference sequence). The CDR3 totals 13 residues. CDR3 sequence reads: CASGGTGNAEQFF. CDR3 DNA, as far as it was read: TGTGCCAGCGGTGGGACAGGGAACGCT.

There are a few counts of this clone. All gene names here are mouse names. The missing CDR3 end, 4 residues past where the read stops, is filled in from the germline J gene. This chain links TRBV31 with TRBJ1-2; D remains unclear. The CDR3 totals 13 residues. CDR1 and CDR2 (germline): GKSSPN, SITVG. The V end lost 0 bases, the J end lost 2 bases, and 7 bases lay between the germline ends. The CDR3 region is CAWSLSWNSDYTF. CDR3 DNA, as far as it was read: TGTGCCTGGAGTCTATCATGGAACTCC.

Notes on this clone: Germline and genes here are mouse. Sequencing ends 4 residues short of the CDR3 end; the germline J gene provides the rest. The chain has TRBV13-1 and TRBJ1-2, with TRBD1 matching over 8 bases. Looked up from germline, CDR1 is NSHNY and CDR2 is SYGAGN. This CDR3 contains 13 residues. The DNA read from the CDR3 is TGTGCCAGCAGTGATGCACAGGGGGCC. It translates to CASSDAQGA. The entire CDR3 sequence reads CASSDAQGADYTF.

This clone was recorded a few times. The genes and germline here are from mouse. The read falls 3 residues short of the CDR3 end, and the missing part is taken from the germline J gene. This chain joins TRBV1 and TRBJ1-6; 8 bases agree with TRBD1. TRBJ1-6 is sorted into the ORF group, with uncertain function. CDR3 length: 15 amino acids. J gave up 7 bases and V 5 bases, and 7 bases lay outside the gene matches. Germline V gives CDR1 NSQYPW, CDR2 LRSPGD (reference sequence). The DNA read from the CDR3 is TGCACCTGCAGTTCTCCCACAGGGGGAAATTCGCCC. The encoded protein is CTCSSPTGGNSP. The whole CDR3 region reads CTCSSPTGGNSPLYF.

Concerning this clone: The genes and germline here are from mouse. The CDR3 extends 4 residues past the end of the read, so its final part is completed from the germline J gene. V and J are TRBV4 and TRBJ2-7; TRBD2 aligns across 7 bases. The CDR3 loop spans 13 amino acids. V dropped 4 bases and J dropped 0; count of bases not matched to a gene: 0. The germline V gene encodes CDR1 LGHDT and CDR2 YNNKQL (reference sequence). The CDR3 protein is CASSWGGSYEQYF. The CDR3 DNA, read in part, is TGTGCCAGCAGCTGGGGGGGCTCCTAT.

As regards this clone: Genes and germline come from the mouse. The observed sequence ends 4 residues before the CDR3 terminus, with the missing tail filled in from the germline J gene. Other DNA variants within this sample encode the same CDR3. The chain carries TRBV14 and TRBJ2-2, with 8 bases fitting TRBD1. CDR1 SGHDT and CDR2 FRDEAV come from the germline V gene. The CDR3 runs to 15 residues. The V and J ends lost 2 bases and 2 bases, in that order; junction bases with no gene match: 2. The CDR3 loop is CASSLTGGNTGQLYF. Partial CDR3 DNA: TGTGCCAGCAGTTTAACAGGGGGGAACACCGGG.

Notes on this clone: Here the gene names and germline are mouse. The read comes to an end 4 residues before the CDR3 does, leaving the germline J gene to fill in the end. This sample also contains other DNA sequences that code for the same CDR3. The V and J genes are TRBV5 and TRBJ1-2; 8 bases line up with TRBD1. The CDR3 covers 14 residues. Per the germline V gene, CDR1 is LGHNA and CDR2 is YNLKQL (reference sequence). V gave up 1 base and J gave up 3 bases; unmatched junction bases: 1. CDR3 amino acids: CASSQAQGDSDYTF. The part of the CDR3 DNA that was read is TGTGCCAGCAGCCAAGCACAGGGGGACTCC.

This clone was observed a handful of times. Gene names are the mouse ones. The read halts 4 residues ahead of the CDR3 end, with the missing end drawn from the germline J gene. The chain carries TRBV17 and TRBJ2-5, with TRBD1 matching over 9 bases. The germline V gene encodes CDR1 MNHDT and CDR2 YYDKIL. The CDR3 has 16 amino acids. CDR3 DNA (partial): TGTGCTAGCAGTAGAGATCACAGGGGGCGCAGAGAC. It specifies CASSRDHRGRRD. The complete CDR3 protein is CASSRDHRGRRDTQYF.